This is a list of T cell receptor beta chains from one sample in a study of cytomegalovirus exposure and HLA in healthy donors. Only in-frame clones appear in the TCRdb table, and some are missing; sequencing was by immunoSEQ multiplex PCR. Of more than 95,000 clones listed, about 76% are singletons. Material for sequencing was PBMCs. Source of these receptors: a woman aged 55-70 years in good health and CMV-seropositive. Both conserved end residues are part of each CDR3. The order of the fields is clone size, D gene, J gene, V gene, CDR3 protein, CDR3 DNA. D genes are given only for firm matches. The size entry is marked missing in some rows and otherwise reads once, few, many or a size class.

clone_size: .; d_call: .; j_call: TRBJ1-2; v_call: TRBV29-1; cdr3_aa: CSVEHRDRNYGYTF; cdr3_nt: TGCAGCGTTGAACACCGGGATCGAAACTATGGCTACACCTTC
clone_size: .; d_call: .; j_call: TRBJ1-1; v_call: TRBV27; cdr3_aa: CASSLRRGGTEAFF; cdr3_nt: TGTGCCAGCAGTTTACGGAGGGGTGGGACTGAAGCTTTCTTT
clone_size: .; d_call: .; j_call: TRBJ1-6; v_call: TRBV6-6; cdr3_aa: CASSSPGVYNSPLHF; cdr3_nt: TGTGCCAGCAGTTCCCCCGGTGTCTATAATTCACCCCTCCACTTT
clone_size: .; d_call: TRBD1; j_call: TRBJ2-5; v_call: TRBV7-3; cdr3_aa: CASSLDRGETQYF; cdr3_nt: TGTGCCAGCAGCTTAGACAGGGGCGAGACCCAGTACTTC
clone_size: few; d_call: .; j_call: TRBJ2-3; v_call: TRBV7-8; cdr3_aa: CASRHSSTDTQYF; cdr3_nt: TGTGCCAGCAGACATTCTAGCACAGATACGCAGTATTTT
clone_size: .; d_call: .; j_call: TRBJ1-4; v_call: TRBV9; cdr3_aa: CASRGGYWCEKLFF; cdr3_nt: TGTGCCAGCCGAGGTGGGTATTGGTGTGAAAAACTGTTTTTT
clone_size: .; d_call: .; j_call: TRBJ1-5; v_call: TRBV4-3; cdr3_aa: CASSQGVVGAGQPQHF; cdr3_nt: TGCGCCAGCAGCCAAGGGGTTGTGGGGGCAGGGCAGCCCCAGCATTTT
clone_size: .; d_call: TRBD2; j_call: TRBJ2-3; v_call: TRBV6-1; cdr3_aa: CASSEGKGGSYSTDTQYF; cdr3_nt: TGTGCCAGCAGTGAAGGGAAGGGAGGGTCATATAGCACAGATACGCAGTATTTT
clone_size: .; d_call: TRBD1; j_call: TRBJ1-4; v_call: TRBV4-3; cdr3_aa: CASKRQGESPNEKLFF; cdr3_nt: TGCGCCAGCAAACGACAGGGAGAGAGTCCTAATGAAAAACTGTTTTTT
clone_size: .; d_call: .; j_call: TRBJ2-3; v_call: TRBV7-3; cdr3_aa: CASSPRGPGTDTQYF; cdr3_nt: TGTGCCAGCAGCCCGCGGGGGCCAGGCACAGATACGCAGTATTTT
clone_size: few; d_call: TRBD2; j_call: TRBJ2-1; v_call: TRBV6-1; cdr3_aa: CASRLTAGGPGEQFF; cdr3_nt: TGTGCCAGCAGGCTCACAGCGGGAGGGCCGGGTGAGCAGTTCTTC
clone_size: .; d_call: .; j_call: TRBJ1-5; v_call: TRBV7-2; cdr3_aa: CASSSGLPNQPQHF; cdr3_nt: TGTGCCAGCAGTTCAGGGCTACCCAATCAGCCCCAGCATTTT
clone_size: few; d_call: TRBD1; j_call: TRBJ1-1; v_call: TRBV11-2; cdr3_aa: CASSLRDRVVNTEAFF; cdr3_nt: TGTGCCAGCAGCCTCAGGGACAGGGTGGTGAACACTGAAGCTTTCTTT
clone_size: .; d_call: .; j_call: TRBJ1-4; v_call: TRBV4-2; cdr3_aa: CASSQVLGGSGEKLFF; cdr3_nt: TGTGCCAGCAGCCAAGTTCTGGGAGGGTCGGGGGAAAAACTGTTTTTT
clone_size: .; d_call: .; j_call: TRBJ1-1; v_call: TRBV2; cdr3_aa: CAIHPGGYRNTEAFF; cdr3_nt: TGTGCCATCCACCCGGGAGGGTATCGGAACACTGAAGCTTTCTTT
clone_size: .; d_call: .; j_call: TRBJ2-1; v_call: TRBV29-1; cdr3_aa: CSVDQQGSNEQFF; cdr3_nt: TGCAGCGTTGACCAACAGGGATCCAATGAGCAGTTCTTC
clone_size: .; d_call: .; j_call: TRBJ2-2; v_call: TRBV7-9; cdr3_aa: CASSLDAGIGELFF; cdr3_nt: TGTGCCAGCAGCTTAGATGCAGGCATCGGGGAGCTGTTTTTT
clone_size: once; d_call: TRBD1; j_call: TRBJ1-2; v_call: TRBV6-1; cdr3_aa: CASSEKTGRNRVGF; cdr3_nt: TGTGCCAGCAGTGAAAAGACAGGGCGAAACAGGGTCGGCTTC
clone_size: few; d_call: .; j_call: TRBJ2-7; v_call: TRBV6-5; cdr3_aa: CASSYSSRGVGQYF; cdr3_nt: TGTGCCAGCAGTTACTCGAGCAGGGGTGTAGGGCAGTACTTC
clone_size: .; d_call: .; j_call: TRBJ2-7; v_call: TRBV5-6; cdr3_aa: CASSPIAVGDEQYF; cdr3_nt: TGTGCCAGCAGCCCTATCGCCGTAGGGGACGAGCAGTACTTC
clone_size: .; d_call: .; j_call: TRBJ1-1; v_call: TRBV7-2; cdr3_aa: CASSPGGLNRMNTEAFF; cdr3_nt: TGTGCCAGCAGCCCTGGCGGTCTTAACCGAATGAACACTGAAGCTTTCTTT
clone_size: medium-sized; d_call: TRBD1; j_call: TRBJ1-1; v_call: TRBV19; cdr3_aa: CASEDRVNTEAFF; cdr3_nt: TGTGCCAGTGAAGACAGGGTGAACACTGAAGCTTTCTTT
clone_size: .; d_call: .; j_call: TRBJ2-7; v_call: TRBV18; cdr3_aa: CASRDIAYEQYF; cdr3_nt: TGTGCCAGCCGGGACATAGCATACGAGCAGTACTTC
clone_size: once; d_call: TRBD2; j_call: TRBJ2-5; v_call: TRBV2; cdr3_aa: CASSSSGITQETQYF; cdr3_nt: TGTGCCAGCAGCTCTAGCGGGATAACCCAAGAGACCCAGTACTTC
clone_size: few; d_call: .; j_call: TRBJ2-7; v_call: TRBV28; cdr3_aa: CASSLAGSYEQYF; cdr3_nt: TGTGCCAGCAGTTTGGCGGGCTCCTACGAGCAGTACTTC
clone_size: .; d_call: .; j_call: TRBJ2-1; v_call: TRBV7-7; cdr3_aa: CASSAGGDEQFF; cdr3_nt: TGTGCCAGCAGCGCCGGGGGAGATGAGCAGTTCTTC
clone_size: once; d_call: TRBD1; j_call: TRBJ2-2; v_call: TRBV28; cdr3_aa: CASRTRTGRTGELFF; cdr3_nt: TGTGCCAGCAGGACAAGGACAGGAAGGACCGGGGAGCTGTTTTTT
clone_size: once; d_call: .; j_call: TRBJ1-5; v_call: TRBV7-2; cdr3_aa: CASSFGVSDQPQHF; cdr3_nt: TGTGCCAGCAGCTTCGGGGTCTCGGATCAGCCCCAGCATTTT
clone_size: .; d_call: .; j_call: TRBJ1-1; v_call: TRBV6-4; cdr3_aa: CASRLTANTEAFF; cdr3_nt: TGTGCCAGCAGACTGACAGCGAACACTGAAGCTTTCTTT
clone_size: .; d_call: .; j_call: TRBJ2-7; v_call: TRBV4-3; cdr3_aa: CASSQDYQNTYEQYF; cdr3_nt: TGCGCCAGCAGCCAAGATTACCAGAACACCTACGAGCAGTACTTC
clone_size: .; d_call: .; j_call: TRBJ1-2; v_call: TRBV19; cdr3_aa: CASSARAGIGGYTF; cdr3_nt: TGTGCCAGTAGTGCAAGAGCAGGGATAGGAGGCTACACCTTC
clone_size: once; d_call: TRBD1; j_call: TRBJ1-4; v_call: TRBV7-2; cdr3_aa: CASSLGRQGVGEKLFF; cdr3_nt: TGTGCCAGCAGCTTAGGTCGACAGGGCGTAGGTGAAAAACTGTTTTTT
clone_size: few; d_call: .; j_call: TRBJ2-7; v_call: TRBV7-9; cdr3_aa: CASMGLNSYEQYF; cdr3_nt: TGTGCCAGCATGGGCCTTAATTCCTACGAGCAGTACTTC
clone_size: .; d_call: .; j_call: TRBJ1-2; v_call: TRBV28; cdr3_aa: CASSPAGRTNYGYTF; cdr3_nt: TGTGCCAGCAGTCCAGCAGGGCGGACCAACTATGGCTACACCTTC
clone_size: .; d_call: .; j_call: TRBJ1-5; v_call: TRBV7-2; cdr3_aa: CASSPSLNQPQHF; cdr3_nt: TGTGCCAGCAGCCCTAGCTTAAATCAGCCCCAGCATTTT
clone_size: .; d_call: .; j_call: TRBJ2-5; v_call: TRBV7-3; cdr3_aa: CASSPSPKETQYF; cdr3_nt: TGTGCCAGCAGCCCATCCCCCAAAGAGACCCAGTACTTC
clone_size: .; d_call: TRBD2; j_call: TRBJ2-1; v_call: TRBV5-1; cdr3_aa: CASSLEGLELNEQFF; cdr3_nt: TGCGCCAGCAGCTTGGAGGGACTAGAGTTAAATGAGCAGTTCTTC
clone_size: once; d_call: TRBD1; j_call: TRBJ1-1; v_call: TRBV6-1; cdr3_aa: CASSGTTGVFTEAFF; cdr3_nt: TGTGCCAGCAGTGGGACCACAGGGGTCTTCACTGAAGCTTTCTTT
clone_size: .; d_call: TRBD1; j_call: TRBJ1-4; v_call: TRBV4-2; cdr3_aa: CASSQNRGTNEKLFF; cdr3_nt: TGTGCCAGCAGCCAGAACAGGGGCACTAATGAAAAACTGTTTTTT
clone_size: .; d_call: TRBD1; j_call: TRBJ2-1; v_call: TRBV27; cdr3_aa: CASSRYTGDEQFF; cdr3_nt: TGTGCCAGCAGTCGCTATACAGGGGATGAGCAGTTCTTC
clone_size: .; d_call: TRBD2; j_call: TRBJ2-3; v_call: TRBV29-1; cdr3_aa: CSYSQRGLGDTQYF; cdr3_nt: TGCAGCTACAGTCAGCGGGGGCTAGGAGATACGCAGTATTTT
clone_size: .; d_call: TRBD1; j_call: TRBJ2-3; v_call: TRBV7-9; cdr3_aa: CASSRSDRAGTDTQYF; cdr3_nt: TGTGCCAGCAGCCGTTCAGACAGGGCGGGCACAGATACGCAGTATTTT
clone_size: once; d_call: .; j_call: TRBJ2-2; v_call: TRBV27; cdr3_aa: CASSFGVGESRTGELFF; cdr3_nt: TGTGCCAGCAGTTTCGGCGTGGGTGAATCGAGGACCGGGGAGCTGTTTTTT
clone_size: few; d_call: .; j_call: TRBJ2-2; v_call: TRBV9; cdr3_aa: CASSFRVDSRGGELFF; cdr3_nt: TGTGCCAGCAGCTTCCGGGTCGATTCCCGGGGCGGGGAGCTGTTTTTT
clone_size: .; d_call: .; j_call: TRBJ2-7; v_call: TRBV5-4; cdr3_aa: CASSSPSSYEQYF; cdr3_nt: TGTGCCAGCAGCTCCCCGAGCTCCTACGAGCAGTACTTC
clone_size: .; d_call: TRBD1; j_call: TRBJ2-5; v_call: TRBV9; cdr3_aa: CASSHGQGGETQYF; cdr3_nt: TGTGCCAGCAGCCACGGACAGGGTGGAGAGACCCAGTACTTC
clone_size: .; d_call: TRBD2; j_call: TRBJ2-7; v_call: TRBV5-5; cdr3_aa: CASSLRLAATEQYF; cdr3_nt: TGTGCCAGCAGCTTGCGCCTAGCGGCAACCGAGCAGTACTTC
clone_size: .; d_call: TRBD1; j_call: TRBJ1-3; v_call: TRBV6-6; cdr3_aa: CASRSTGEGNTIYF; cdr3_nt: TGTGCCAGCAGGTCGACAGGGGAAGGAAACACCATATATTTT
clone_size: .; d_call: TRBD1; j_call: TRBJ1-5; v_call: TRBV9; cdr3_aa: CASSPGQGANQPQHF; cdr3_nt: TGTGCCAGCAGCCCGGGACAGGGGGCCAATCAGCCCCAGCATTTT
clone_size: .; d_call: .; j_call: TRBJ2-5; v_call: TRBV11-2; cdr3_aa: CASSLGRQETQYF; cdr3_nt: TGTGCCAGCAGCTTGGGCAGACAAGAGACCCAGTACTTC
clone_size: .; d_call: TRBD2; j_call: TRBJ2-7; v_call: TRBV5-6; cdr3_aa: CASSSISGSTWYEQYF; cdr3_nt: TGTGCCAGCAGCTCGATTAGCGGGAGTACGTGGTACGAGCAGTACTTC
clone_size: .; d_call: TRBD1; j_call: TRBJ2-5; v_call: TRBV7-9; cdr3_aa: CASGQGAETQYF; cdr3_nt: TGTGCCAGCGGACAGGGGGCCGAGACCCAGTACTTC
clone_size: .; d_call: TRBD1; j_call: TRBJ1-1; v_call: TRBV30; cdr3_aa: CAWTPRGRGPGMNTEAFF; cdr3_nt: TGTGCCTGGACGCCAAGGGGCAGGGGGCCTGGGATGAACACTGAAGCTTTCTTT
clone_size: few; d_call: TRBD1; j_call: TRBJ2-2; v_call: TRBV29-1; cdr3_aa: CSVQGANTGELFF; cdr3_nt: TGCAGCGTGCAGGGGGCGAACACCGGGGAGCTGTTTTTT
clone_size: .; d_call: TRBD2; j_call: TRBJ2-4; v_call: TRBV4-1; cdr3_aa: CASSPTSLGGLAKNIQYF; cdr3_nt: TGCGCCAGCAGCCCCACGTCCTTGGGAGGGTTAGCCAAAAACATTCAGTACTTC
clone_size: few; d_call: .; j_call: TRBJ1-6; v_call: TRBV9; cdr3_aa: CASSVGRDNSPLHF; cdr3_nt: TGTGCCAGCAGCGTAGGGCGGGATAATTCACCCCTCCACTTT
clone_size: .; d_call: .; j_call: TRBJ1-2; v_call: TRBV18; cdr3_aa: CASSPGQAGPYGYTF; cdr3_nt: TGTGCCAGCTCACCGGGGCAGGCAGGGCCTTATGGCTACACCTTC